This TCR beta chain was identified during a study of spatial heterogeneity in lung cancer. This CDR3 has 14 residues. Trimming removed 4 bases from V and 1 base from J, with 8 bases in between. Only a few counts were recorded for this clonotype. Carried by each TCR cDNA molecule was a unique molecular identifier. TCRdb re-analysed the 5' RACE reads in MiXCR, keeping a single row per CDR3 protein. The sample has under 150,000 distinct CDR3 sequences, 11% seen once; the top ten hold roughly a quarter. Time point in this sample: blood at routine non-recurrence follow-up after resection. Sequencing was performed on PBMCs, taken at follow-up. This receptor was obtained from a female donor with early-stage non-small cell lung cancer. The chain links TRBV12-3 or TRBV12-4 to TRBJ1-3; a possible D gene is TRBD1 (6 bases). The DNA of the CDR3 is TGTGCCAGCAGTTCACAGGGTTCTGGAAACACCATATATTTT. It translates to CASSSQGSGNTIYF.